The entry below describes one T cell receptor beta chain. Its antigen remains unknown. Germline CDR1 reads MNHEY; CDR2 reads SVGAGI. This CDR3 region has 15 residues. V lost 6 bases and J lost 2; bases outside the gene matches: 5. The protocol was immunoSEQ multiplex PCR, while the TCRdb copy is restricted to in-frame clones and leaves out a portion. The sample shows tens of thousands of clones, 65% to 75% of them seen only once. Specified time point: week 35, safety follow-up. Each dose delivered 300 ug of mutant IDH1 20-mer peptide subcutaneously with imiquimod. Patients in the study were vaccinated eight times, receiving shots in weeks 1, 3, 5, 7, 11, 15, 19 and 23. This entry comes from a study of a mutant IDH1 vaccine in newly diagnosed glioma. Study as a whole: Vaccination began 4-6 weeks post radiotherapy alone, or with temozolomide cycles. Among treated patients, 62.5% were male and around 40% female, and mean age was approximately 43 years.

The input for sequencing was PBMCs, taken from a glioma patient whose treatment included an IDH1 peptide vaccine. The clonotype originates from a man aged 50 or older with glioma. This chain connects TRBV6-5 to TRBJ2-1; TRBD1 matches 9 bases. The CDR3 DNA reads TGTGCCAGCAGCTCCCGACAGGGGGCCTACAATGAGCAGTTCTTC. It encodes CASSSRQGAYNEQFF.